This T cell receptor (beta chain) is from a study of beta chain features in type 1 diabetes. Study background: All samples combined gave roughly 100,000,000 sorted cells for examination.

Trimming pared 0 bases from V and 0 bases from J, leaving 5 bases between. The CDR3 has 14 residues. The germline V gene has CDR1 LGHNA and CDR2 YNFKEQ. A word on this clone: Its antigen remains unknown. In the same sample, other DNA sequences code for this CDR3.

General study findings and limits: Insertion counts at VDJ junctions were lower in type 1 diabetes patients, who also showed more deletions there. Within each of all four CD4+ subsets, Type 1 diabetes patients had TCRB CDR3s that were moderately but significantly shorter. High TCR expression in some cells could lead to their over-representation in cDNA sequencing.

Of the isolated RNA, all was reverse transcribed, and so the sequenced material was expressed TCRB transcripts. Clones were sequenced by immunoSEQ multiplex PCR, and TCRdb holds only the in-frame ones, with some missing. The sample consists of about 650,000 clones, around 12% of them appearing once. Isolation of CD4+ naive, central memory, regulatory and stem cell-like memory cells was achieved by sorting via CD45RO/CCR7/CD25/CD127/CD95/CD27. The chain has TRBV4-2 and TRBJ1-1; D not certain. Sequenced sample: naive CD4+ T cells from blood. This TCR derives from a man aged 25 to 40 with type 1 diabetes. The CDR3 loop reads CASSQDRVNTEAFF. For the CDR3, the DNA is TGTGCCAGCAGCCAAGATAGGGTGAACACTGAAGCTTTCTTT.